This T cell receptor beta chain was sequenced for a study of blood T cell repertoires in COVID-19. Germline V CDR1 and CDR2: SGDLS, YYNGEE. J lost 0 bases, V lost 3 bases, and 4 bases had no gene match. This CDR3 spans 15 amino acids. The method was immunoSEQ multiplex PCR; TCRdb's version includes in-frame clones alone and lacks a portion of them. The sample carries 200,000 or so clones, approximately 90% recorded once. Seattle enrolled patients during active infection and tracked them longitudinally. The J gene is TRBJ1-1, the V gene TRBV9; 8 bases match TRBD1. The TCR was taken from a man in his 60s with COVID-19, enrolled during active disease. Sequenced: peripheral blood. The CDR3: CASSAGTGVNTEAFF. CDR3 DNA: TGTGCCAGCAGCGCGGGGACAGGAGTGAACACTGAAGCTTTCTTT.